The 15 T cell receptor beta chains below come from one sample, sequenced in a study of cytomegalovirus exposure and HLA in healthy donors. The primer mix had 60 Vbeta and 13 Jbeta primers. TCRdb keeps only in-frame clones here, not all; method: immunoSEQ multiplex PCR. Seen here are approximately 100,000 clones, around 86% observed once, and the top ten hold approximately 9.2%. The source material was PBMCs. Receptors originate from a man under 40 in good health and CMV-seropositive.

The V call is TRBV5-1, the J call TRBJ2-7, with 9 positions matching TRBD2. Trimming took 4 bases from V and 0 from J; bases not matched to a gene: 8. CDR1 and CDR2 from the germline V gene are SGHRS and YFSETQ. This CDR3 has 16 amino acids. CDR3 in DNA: TGCGCCAGCAGCCCCATGGAGCGGGAGGACTCCTACGAGCAGTACTTC. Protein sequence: CASSPMEREDSYEQYF.

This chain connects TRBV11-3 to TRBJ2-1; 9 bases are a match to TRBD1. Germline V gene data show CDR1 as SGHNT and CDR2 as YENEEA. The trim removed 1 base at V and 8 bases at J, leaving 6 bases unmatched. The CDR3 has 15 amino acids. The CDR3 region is CASSLGTGARHEQFF. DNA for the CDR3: TGTGCCAGCAGCTTAGGGACAGGGGCAAGGCATGAGCAGTTCTTC.

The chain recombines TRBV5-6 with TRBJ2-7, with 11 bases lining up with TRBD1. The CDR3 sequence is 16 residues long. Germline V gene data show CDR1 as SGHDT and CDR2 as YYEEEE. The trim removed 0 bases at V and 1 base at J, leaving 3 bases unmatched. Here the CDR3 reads CASSLGGTGGSYEQYF. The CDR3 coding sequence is TGTGCCAGCAGCTTGGGGGGGACAGGGGGTTCCTACGAGCAGTACTTC.

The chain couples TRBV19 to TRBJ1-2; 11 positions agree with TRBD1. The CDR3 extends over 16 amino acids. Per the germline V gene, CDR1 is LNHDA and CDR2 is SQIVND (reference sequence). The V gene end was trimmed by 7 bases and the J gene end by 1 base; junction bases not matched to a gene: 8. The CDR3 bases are TGTGCCAGTACGGACAGGGGGCAAGAATTTAACTATGGCTACACCTTC. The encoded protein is CASTDRGQEFNYGYTF.

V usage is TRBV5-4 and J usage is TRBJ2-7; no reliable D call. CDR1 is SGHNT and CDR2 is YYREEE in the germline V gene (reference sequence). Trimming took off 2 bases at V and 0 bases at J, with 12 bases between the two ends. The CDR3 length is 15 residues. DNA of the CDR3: TGTGCCAGCAGCTTTGAACAGCTTAGCTCCTACGAGCAGTACTTC. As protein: CASSFEQLSSYEQYF.

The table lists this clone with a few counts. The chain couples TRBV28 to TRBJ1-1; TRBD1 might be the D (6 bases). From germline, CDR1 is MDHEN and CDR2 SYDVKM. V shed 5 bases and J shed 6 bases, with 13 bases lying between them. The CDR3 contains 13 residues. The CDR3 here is CASSVRGSAEAFF. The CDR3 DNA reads TGTGCCAGCAGTGTCAGGGGTTCCGCTGAAGCTTTCTTT.

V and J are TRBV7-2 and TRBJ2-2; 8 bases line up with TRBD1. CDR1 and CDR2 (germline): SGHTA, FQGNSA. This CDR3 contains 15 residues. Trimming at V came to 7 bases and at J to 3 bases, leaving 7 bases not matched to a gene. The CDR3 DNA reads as TGTGCCAGCAACAAACGACAGGGGCACACCGGGGAGCTGTTTTTT. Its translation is CASNKRQGHTGELFF.

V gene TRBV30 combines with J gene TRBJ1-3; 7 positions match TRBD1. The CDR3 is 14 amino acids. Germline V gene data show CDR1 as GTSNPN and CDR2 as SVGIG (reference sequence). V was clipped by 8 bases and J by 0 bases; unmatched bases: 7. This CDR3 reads CARGPGGSGNTIYF. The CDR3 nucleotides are TGTGCCCGGGGGCCAGGGGGCTCTGGAAACACCATATATTTT.

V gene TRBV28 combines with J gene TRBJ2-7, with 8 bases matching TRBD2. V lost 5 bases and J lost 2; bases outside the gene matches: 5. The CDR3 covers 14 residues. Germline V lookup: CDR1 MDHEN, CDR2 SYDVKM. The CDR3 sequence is CASSPGTRPYEQYF. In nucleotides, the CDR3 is TGTGCCAGCAGTCCCGGGACTAGGCCCTACGAGCAGTACTTC. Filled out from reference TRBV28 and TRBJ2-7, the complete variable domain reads DVKVTQSSRYLVKRTGEKVFLECVQDMDHENMFWYRQDPGLGLRLIYFSYDVKMKEKGDIPEGYSVSREKKERFSLILESASTNQTSMYLCASSPGTRPYEQYFGPGTRLTVT.

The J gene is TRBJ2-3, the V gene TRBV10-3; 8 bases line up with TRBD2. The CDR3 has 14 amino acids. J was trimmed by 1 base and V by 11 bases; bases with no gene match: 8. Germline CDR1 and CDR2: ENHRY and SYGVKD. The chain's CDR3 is CAARATSGTDTQYF. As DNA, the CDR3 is TGTGCCGCCCGTGCGACTAGCGGCACAGATACGCAGTATTTT.

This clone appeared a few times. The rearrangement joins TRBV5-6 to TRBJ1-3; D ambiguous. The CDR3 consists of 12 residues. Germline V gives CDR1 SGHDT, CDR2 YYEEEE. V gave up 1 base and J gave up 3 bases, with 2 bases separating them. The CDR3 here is CASSLLGNTIYF. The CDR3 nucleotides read TGTGCCAGCAGCTTGCTTGGAAACACCATATATTTT.

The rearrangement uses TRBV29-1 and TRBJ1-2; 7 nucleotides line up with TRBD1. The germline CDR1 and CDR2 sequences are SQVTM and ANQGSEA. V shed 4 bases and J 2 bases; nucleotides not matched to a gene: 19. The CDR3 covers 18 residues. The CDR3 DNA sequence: TGCAGCGTTGCCCCTCATTCAATACAGGGGCCTCTCAACTATGGCTACACCTTC. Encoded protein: CSVAPHSIQGPLNYGYTF.

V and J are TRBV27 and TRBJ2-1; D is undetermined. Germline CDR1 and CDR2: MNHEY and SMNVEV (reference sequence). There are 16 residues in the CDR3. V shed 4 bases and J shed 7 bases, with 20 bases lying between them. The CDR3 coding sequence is TGTGCCAGCAGTTCTACTGGGCTTACTCCATATAATGAGCAGTTCTTC. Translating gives CASSSTGLTPYNEQFF.

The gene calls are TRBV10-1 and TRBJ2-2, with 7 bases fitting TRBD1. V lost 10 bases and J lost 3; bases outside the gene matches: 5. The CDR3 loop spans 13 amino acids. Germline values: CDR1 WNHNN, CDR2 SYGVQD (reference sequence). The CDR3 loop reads CATRQGDTGELFF. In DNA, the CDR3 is TGCGCCACCCGACAGGGTGACACCGGGGAGCTGTTTTTT.

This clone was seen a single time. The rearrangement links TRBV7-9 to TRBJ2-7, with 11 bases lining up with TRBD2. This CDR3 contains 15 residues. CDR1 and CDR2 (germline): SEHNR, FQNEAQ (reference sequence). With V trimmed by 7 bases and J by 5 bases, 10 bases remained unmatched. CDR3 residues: CASTRGLAGGDEQYF. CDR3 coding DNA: TGTGCCAGCACTAGGGGGCTAGCGGGGGGCGACGAGCAGTACTTC.